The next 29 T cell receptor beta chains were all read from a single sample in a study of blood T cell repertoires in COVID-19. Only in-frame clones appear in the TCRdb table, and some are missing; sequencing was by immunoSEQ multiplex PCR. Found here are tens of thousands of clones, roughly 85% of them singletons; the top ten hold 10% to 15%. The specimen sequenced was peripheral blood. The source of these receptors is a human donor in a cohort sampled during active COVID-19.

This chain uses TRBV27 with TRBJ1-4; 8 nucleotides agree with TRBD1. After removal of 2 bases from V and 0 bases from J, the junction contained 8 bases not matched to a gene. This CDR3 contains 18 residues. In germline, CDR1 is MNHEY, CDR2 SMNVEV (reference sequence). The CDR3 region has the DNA TGTGCCAGCAGTTTAAATCCGCCAGGGGGCGCAACTAATGAAAAACTGTTTTTT. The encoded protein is CASSLNPPGGATNEKLFF.

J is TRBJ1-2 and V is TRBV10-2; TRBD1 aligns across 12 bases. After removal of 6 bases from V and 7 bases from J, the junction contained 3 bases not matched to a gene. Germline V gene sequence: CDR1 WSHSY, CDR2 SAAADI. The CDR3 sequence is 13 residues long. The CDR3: CASRGTGGSGYTF. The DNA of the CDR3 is TGCGCCAGCAGAGGGACAGGGGGCTCTGGCTACACCTTC.

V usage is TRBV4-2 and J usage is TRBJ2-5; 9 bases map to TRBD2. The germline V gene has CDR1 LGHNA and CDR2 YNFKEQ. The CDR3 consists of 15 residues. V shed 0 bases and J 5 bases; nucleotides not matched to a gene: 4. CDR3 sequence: CASSQDRAGGETQYF. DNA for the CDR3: TGTGCCAGCAGCCAAGATCGAGCGGGGGGCGAGACCCAGTACTTC.

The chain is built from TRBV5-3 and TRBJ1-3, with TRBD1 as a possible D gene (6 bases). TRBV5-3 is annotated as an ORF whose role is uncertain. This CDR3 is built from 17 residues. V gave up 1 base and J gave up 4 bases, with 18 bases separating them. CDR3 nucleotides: TGTGCCAGAAGCTTGTGGAATAACAGGGAAGGAGGAAACACCATATATTTT. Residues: CARSLWNNREGGNTIYF.

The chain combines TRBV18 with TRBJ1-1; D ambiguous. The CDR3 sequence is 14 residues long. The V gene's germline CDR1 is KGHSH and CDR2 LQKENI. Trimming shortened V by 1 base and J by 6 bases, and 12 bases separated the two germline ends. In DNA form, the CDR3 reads TGTGCCAGCTCACCACAGGCAGGCACAGCTGAAGCTTTCTTT. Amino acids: CASSPQAGTAEAFF. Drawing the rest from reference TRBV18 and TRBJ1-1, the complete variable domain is NAGVMQNPRHLVRRRGQEARLRCSPMKGHSHVYWYRQLPEEGLKFMVYLQKENIIDESGMPKERFSAEFPKEGPSILRIQQVVRGDSAAYFCASSPQAGTAEAFFGQGTRLTVV.

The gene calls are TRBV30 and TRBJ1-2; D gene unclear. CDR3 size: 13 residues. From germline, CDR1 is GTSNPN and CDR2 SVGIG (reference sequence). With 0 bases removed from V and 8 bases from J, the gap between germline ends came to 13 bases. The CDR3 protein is CAWSVGGQRGYTF. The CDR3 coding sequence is TGTGCCTGGAGTGTGGGAGGCCAAAGGGGCTACACCTTC.

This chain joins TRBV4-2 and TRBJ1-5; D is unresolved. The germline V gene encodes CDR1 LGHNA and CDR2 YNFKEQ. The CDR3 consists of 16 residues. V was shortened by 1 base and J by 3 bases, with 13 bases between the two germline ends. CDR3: CASSQADGLANQPQHF. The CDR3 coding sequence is TGTGCCAGCAGCCAAGCAGATGGCCTAGCCAATCAGCCCCAGCATTTT.

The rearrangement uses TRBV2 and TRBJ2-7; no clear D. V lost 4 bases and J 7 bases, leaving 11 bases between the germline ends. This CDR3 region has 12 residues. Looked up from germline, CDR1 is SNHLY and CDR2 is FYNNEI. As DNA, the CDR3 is TGTGCCAGCAGTGGGTTGTACGGGGAGCAGTACTTC. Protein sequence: CASSGLYGEQYF.

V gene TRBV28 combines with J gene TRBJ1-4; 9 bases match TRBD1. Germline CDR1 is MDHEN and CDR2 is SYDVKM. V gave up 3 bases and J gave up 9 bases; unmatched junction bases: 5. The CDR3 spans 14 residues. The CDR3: CASSFGTGRQKLFF. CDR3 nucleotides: TGTGCCAGCAGTTTCGGGACAGGGAGACAAAAACTGTTTTTT.

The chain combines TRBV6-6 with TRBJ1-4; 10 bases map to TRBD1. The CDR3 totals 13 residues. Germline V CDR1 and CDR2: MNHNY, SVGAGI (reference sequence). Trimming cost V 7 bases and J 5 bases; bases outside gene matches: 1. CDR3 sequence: CASKDRGNEKLFF. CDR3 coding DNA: TGTGCCAGCAAGGACAGGGGGAATGAAAAACTGTTTTTT.

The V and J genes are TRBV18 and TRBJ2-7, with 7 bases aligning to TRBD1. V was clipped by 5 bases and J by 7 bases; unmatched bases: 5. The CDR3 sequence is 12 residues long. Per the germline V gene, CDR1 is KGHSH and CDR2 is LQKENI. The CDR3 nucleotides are TGTGCCAGCTCAATACGACAGGGAGAGCAGTACTTC. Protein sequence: CASSIRQGEQYF.

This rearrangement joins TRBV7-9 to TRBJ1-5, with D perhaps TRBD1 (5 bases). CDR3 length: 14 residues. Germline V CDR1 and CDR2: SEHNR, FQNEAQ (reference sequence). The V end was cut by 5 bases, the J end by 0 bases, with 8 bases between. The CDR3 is CASSQGYSNQPQHF. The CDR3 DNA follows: TGTGCCAGCAGCCAGGGATATAGCAATCAGCCCCAGCATTTT.

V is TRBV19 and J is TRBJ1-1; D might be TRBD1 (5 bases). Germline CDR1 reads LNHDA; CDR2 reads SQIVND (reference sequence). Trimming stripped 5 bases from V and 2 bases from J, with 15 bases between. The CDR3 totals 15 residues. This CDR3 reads CASSRYRGGNTEAFF. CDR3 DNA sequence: TGTGCCAGTAGTCGTTATCGCGGGGGTAACACTGAAGCTTTCTTT.

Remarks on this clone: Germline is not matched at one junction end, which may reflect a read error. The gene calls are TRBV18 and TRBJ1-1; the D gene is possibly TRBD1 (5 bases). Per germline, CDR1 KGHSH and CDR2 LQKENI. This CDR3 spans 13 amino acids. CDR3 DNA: TGTGCCACCTCAGACAGTTCGAACACTGAAGCTTTCTTT. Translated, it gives CATSDSSNTEAFF.

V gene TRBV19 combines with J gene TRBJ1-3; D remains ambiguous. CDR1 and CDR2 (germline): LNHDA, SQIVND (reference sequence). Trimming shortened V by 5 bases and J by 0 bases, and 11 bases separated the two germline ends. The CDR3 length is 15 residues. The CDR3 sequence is CASSGNHDSGNTIYF. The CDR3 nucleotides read TGTGCCAGTAGTGGCAATCATGACTCTGGAAACACCATATATTTT.

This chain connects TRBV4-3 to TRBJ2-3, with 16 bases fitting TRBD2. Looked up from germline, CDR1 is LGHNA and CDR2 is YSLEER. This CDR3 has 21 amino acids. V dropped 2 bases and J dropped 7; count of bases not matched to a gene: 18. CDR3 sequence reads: CASSQTVWGLAGGPAGYTQYF. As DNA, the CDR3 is TGCGCCAGCAGCCAAACTGTTTGGGGACTAGCGGGGGGGCCAGCAGGATATACGCAGTATTTT.

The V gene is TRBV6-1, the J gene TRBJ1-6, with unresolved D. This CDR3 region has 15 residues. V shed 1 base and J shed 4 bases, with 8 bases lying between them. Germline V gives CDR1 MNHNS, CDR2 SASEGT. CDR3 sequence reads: CASSEDRRYNSPLHF. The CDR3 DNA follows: TGTGCCAGCAGTGAAGATCGCCGGTATAATTCACCCCTCCACTTT.

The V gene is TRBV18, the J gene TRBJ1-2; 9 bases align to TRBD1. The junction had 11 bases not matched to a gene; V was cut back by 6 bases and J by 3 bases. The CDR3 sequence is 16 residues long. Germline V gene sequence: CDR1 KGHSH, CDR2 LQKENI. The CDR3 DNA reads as TGTGCCAGCTCCCAAACCCTGGACAGGGGTGACTATGGCTACACCTTC. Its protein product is CASSQTLDRGDYGYTF.

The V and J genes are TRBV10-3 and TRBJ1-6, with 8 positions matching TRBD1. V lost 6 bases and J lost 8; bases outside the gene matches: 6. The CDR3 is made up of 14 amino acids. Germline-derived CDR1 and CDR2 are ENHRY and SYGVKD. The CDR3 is CAISWDRTDSPLHF. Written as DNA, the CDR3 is TGTGCCATCAGCTGGGACAGGACTGATTCACCCCTCCACTTT.

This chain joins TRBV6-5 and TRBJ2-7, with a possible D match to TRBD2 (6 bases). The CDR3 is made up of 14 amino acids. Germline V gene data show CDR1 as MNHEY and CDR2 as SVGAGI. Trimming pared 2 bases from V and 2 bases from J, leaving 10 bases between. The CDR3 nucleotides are TGTGCCAGCAGTTACCAGCGGGCCCCCTACGAGCAGTACTTC. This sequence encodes CASSYQRAPYEQYF.

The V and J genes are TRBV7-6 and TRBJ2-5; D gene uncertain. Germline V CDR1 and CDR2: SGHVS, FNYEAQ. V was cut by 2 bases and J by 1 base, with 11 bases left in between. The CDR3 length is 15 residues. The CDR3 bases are TGTGCCAGCAGCTTACTACCTAGGAGCCAAGAGACCCAGTACTTC. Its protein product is CASSLLPRSQETQYF. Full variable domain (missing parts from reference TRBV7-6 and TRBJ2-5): GAGVSQSPRYKVTKRGQDVALRCDPISGHVSLYWYRQALGQGPEFLTYFNYEAQQDKSGLPNDRFSAERPEGSISTLTIQRTEQRDSAMYRCASSLLPRSQETQYFGPGTRLLVL.

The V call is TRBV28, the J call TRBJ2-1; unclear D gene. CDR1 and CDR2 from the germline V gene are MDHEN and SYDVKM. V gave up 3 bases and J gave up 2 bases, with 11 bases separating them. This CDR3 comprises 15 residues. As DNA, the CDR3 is TGTGCCAGCAGTTTGATAGCCCGAGCCTACAATGAGCAGTTCTTC. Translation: CASSLIARAYNEQFF.

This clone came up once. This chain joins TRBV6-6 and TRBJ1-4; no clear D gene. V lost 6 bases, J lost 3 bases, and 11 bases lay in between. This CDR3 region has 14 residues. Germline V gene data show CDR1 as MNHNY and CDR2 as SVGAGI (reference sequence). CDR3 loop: CASSLHGANEKLFF. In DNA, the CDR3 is TGTGCCAGCAGCCTACACGGGGCTAATGAAAAACTGTTTTTT.

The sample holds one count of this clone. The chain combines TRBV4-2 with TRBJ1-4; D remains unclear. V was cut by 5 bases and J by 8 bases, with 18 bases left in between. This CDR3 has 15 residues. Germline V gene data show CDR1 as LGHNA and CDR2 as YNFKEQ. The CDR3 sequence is CASSFEGGRGEKLFF. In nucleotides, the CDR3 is TGTGCCAGCAGCTTTGAAGGCGGTCGAGGGGAAAAACTGTTTTTT.

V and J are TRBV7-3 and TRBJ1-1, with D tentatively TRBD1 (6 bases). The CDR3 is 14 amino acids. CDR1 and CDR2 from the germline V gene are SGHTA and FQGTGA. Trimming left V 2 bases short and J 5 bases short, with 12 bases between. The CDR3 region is CASSLLAGVTEAFF. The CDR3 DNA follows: TGTGCCAGCAGCTTATTAGCAGGGGTTACTGAAGCTTTCTTT.

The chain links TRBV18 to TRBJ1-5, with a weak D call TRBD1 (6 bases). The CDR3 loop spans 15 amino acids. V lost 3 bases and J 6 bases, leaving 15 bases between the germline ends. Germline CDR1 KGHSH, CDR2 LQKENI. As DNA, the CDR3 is TGTGCCAGCTCACCTGTAGGGGGAATGTTTCAGCCCCAGCATTTT. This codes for CASSPVGGMFQPQHF.

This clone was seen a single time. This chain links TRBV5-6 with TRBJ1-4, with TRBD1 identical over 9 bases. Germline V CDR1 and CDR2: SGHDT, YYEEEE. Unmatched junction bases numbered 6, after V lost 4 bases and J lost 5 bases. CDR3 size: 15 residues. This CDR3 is CASSITGGFNEKLFF. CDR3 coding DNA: TGTGCCAGCAGCATAACAGGGGGCTTCAATGAAAAACTGTTTTTT.

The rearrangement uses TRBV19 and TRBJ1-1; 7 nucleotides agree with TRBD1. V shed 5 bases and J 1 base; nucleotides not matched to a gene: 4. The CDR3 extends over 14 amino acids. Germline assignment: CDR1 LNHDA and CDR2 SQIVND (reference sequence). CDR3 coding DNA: TGTGCCAGTAGTTTCCGGACAGGGAACACTGAAGCTTTCTTT. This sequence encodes CASSFRTGNTEAFF.

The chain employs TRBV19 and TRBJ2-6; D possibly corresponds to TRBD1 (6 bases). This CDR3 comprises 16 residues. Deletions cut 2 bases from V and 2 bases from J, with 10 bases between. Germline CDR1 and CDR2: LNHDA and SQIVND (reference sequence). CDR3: CASSISGGAGANVLTF. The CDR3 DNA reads TGTGCCAGTAGTATAAGTGGGGGCGCTGGGGCCAACGTCCTGACTTTC.